The 20 T cell receptor beta chains in this list originate from one sample, sequenced in a study of T-cell reconstitution after alpha-beta-depleted transplantation in children. The library targeted TCRbeta and was prepared with unique molecular identifiers. One entry per CDR3 protein results from TCRdb running MiXCR on the PCR reads. The table lists over 15,000 distinct CDR3 sequences, about 5% of them singletons, with 5.5% to 7.5% in the top ten. The sequenced sample was PBMCs, obtained before TCRalphabeta/CD19-depleted stem cell transplant. The receptors shown here come from a boy between 10 and 17 years old with acute lymphoblastic leukemia, due to receive a stem cell transplant.

This clonotype has at least ten counts. The gene calls are TRBV28 and TRBJ2-7; D not resolved. Germline V gene lookup returns CDR1 MDHEN and CDR2 SYDVKM. V lost 1 base and J 2 bases, leaving 9 bases between the germline ends. The CDR3 loop spans 14 amino acids. CDR3 region: CASSLLVGTYEQYF. The CDR3, as DNA: TGTGCCAGCAGTTTATTAGTGGGTACCTACGAGCAGTACTTC. Variable domain in full (rest from reference TRBV28 and TRBJ2-7): DVKVTQSSRYLVKRTGEKVFLECVQDMDHENMFWYRQDPGLGLRLIYFSYDVKMKEKGDIPEGYSVSREKKERFSLILESASTNQTSMYLCASSLLVGTYEQYFGPGTRLTVT.

There are many counts of this clonotype. This rearrangement joins TRBV19 to TRBJ2-1; no clear D gene. CDR3 size: 13 residues. Germline V gene data show CDR1 as LNHDA and CDR2 as SQIVND (reference sequence). Trimming shortened V by 5 bases and J by 6 bases, and 11 bases separated the two germline ends. CDR3 sequence reads: CASSPYSINEQFF. CDR3 nucleotide sequence: TGTGCCAGTAGTCCTTATAGTATCAATGAGCAGTTCTTC.

The chain joins TRBV19 to TRBJ2-1; D is unclear. The CDR3 consists of 14 residues. Germline-derived CDR1 and CDR2 are LNHDA and SQIVND (reference sequence). The V end lost 2 bases, the J end lost 4 bases, and 9 bases lay between the germline ends. CDR3 nucleotides: TGTGCCAGTAGTATAAGTGGCAGATACAATGAGCAGTTCTTC. Protein product: CASSISGRYNEQFF.

This clonotype was found many times. The CDR3 DNA reads TGCGCCAGCAGCCTTGTGTCGCTATCGATGTTCAATGAGCAGTTCTTC. This codes for CASSLVSLSMFNEQFF. The rearrangement joins TRBV5-1 to TRBJ2-1; D call uncertain. Germline V gene sequence: CDR1 SGHRS, CDR2 YFSETQ. The CDR3 length is 16 residues. The V gene lost 4 bases and the J gene lost 6 bases, with 20 bases spanning the gap. The whole variable domain, filled in from reference TRBV5-1 and TRBJ2-1, reads KAGVTQTPRYLIKTRGQQVTLSCSPISGHRSVSWYQQTPGQGLQFLFEYFSETQRNKGNFPGRFSGRQFSNSRSEMNVSTLELGDSALYLCASSLVSLSMFNEQFFGPGTRLTVL.

By sample fraction, this clonotype is medium-sized (0.01 to 0.1%). This rearrangement joins TRBV7-9 to TRBJ2-6; D remains ambiguous. The CDR3 sequence is 14 residues long. V dropped 1 base and J dropped 2 bases, with 3 bases sitting between them. CDR1 is SEHNR and CDR2 is FQNEAQ in the germline V gene (reference sequence). The DNA of the CDR3 is TGTGCCAGCAGCTTAGGGCCTGGGGCCAACGTCCTGACTTTC. Encoded protein: CASSLGPGANVLTF.

This clonotype was counted at least ten times. The CDR3: CASIWGTGELFF. The CDR3 DNA sequence: TGTGCCAGCATCTGGGGGACCGGGGAGCTGTTTTTT. This chain uses TRBV2 with TRBJ2-2; either TRBD1 or TRBD2 may supply D (5 bases each). Germline V CDR1 and CDR2: SNHLY, FYNNEI. V was shortened by 7 bases and J by 5 bases, with 8 bases between the two germline ends. CDR3 length: 12 residues.

This clonotype was detected only a few times. The rearrangement links TRBV7-9 to TRBJ2-7; 8 bases are a match to TRBD1. The CDR3 has 14 residues. The V gene end was trimmed by 3 bases and the J gene end by 6 bases; junction bases not matched to a gene: 7. Germline assignment: CDR1 SEHNR and CDR2 FQNEAQ (reference sequence). The CDR3 DNA follows: TGTGCCAGCAGCTTCAGGACAGGGTCTTCCGAGCAGTACTTC. Translation: CASSFRTGSSEQYF.

This clonotype was observed many times. J is TRBJ1-2 and V is TRBV28; tentatively, D is TRBD1 (5 bases). V was shortened by 5 bases and J by 7 bases, with 17 bases between the two germline ends. The CDR3 runs to 14 residues. The germline CDR1 and CDR2 sequences are MDHEN and SYDVKM. CDR3 bases: TGTGCCAGCAGTACCGGGGGGGGAAAGCGTGGCTACACCTTC. Protein: CASSTGGGKRGYTF.

This clonotype was observed at least ten times. This chain joins TRBV28 and TRBJ1-1; TRBD1 is a possible D gene (5 bases). This CDR3 is 17 amino acids long. V gave up 3 bases and J gave up 1 base, with 18 bases separating them. The germline V gene has CDR1 MDHEN and CDR2 SYDVKM. The CDR3 sequence: CASSLGRPTPRNTEAFF. CDR3 in DNA: TGTGCCAGCAGTTTGGGACGGCCGACCCCGCGGAACACTGAAGCTTTCTTT.

This clonotype was counted many times. V is TRBV12-3 or TRBV12-4 and J is TRBJ2-3; either TRBD1 or TRBD2 may supply D (7 bases each). The length of the CDR3 is 15 residues. The V end lost 5 bases, the J end lost 4 bases, and 16 bases lay between the germline ends. CDR3 coding DNA: TGTGCCAGCAGTCCGGGGGGACAGATGGCAGATACGCAGTATTTT. It encodes CASSPGGQMADTQYF.

This clonotype is deemed medium-sized. V usage is TRBV12-3 or TRBV12-4 and J usage is TRBJ1-2; D call uncertain. The CDR3 loop spans 13 amino acids. With 5 bases removed from V and 3 bases from J, the gap between germline ends came to 10 bases. The CDR3, as DNA: TGTGCCAGCAGTCCCCGCGGATACTATGGCTACACCTTC. The encoded protein is CASSPRGYYGYTF.

This clonotype has at least ten counts. The chain recombines TRBV9 with TRBJ1-6; D unresolved. The CDR3 runs to 15 residues. Germline lookup yields CDR1 SGDLS and CDR2 YYNGEE. V gave up 3 bases and J gave up 10 bases, with 17 bases separating them. The CDR3 DNA reads as TGTGCCAGCAGCGCCGCGACCGGGTCGGGGTCACCCCTCCACTTT. Translated: CASSAATGSGSPLHF.

At least ten counts were recorded for this clonotype. CDR3 sequence: CAGGRTVNSPLHF. CDR3 sequence (DNA): TGTGCCGGAGGGAGGACAGTGAATTCACCCCTCCACTTT. The chain combines TRBV2 with TRBJ1-6, with D tentatively TRBD1 (6 bases). In germline, CDR1 is SNHLY, CDR2 FYNNEI. The CDR3 is 13 residues long. V lost 11 bases and J 7 bases, leaving 15 bases between the germline ends. Variable domain in full (rest from reference TRBV2 and TRBJ1-6): EPEVTQTPSHQVTQMGQEVILRCVPISNHLYFYWYRQILGQKVEFLVSFYNNEISEKSEIFDDQFSVERPDGSNFTLKIRSTKLEDSAMYFCAGGRTVNSPLHFGNGTRLTVT.

This clonotype was seen ten or more times. The J gene is TRBJ1-1, the V gene TRBV20-1; 8 nucleotides line up with TRBD1. Germline V lookup: CDR1 DFQATT, CDR2 SNEGSKA (reference sequence). The V and J ends lost 5 bases and 0 bases, in that order; junction bases with no gene match: 11. The CDR3 totals 16 residues. The CDR3 nucleotides are TGCAGTGCTGGATGGACAGGGAGGGCGATGAACACTGAAGCTTTCTTT. Translated: CSAGWTGRAMNTEAFF.

This clonotype is categorized as medium-sized. At one boundary the junction diverges from the germline segment, which might be a read error. The V call is TRBV5-6, the J call TRBJ2-1, with 9 bases matching TRBD1. CDR3 length equals 12 residues. Germline CDR1 SGHDT, CDR2 YYEEEE. As DNA, the CDR3 is TGTGCCAGCAGCCCGACCGGGACAGGGCTGCTCTTC. This codes for CASSPTGTGLLF. Full variable domain (remainder filled in from reference TRBV5-6 and TRBJ2-1): DAGVTQSPTHLIKTRGQQVTLRCSPKSGHDTVSWYQQALGQGPQFIFQYYEEEERQRGNFPDRFSGHQFPNYSSELNVNALLLGDSALYLCASSPTGTGLLFGPGTRLTVL.

This clonotype is medium-sized by share. The chain has TRBV5-1 and TRBJ2-1, with 7 bases matching TRBD1. The CDR3 is made up of 13 amino acids. Germline V gene sequence: CDR1 SGHRS, CDR2 YFSETQ. The junction had 6 bases not matched to a gene; V was cut back by 4 bases and J by 8 bases. CDR3 sequence reads: CASSGRDSDEQFF. CDR3 bases: TGCGCCAGCAGCGGCCGGGACAGCGATGAGCAGTTCTTC.

This clonotype was observed at least ten times. The chain combines TRBV18 with TRBJ1-1; TRBD1 might be the D (5 bases). The length of the CDR3 is 13 residues. Deletions cut 6 bases from V and 3 bases from J, with 11 bases between. Germline loops: CDR1 KGHSH, CDR2 LQKENI. The CDR3 region is CASSRTGYTEAFF. CDR3 coding DNA: TGTGCCAGCTCGCGCACAGGTTACACTGAAGCTTTCTTT.

Many counts were recorded for this clonotype. The chain carries TRBV7-2 and TRBJ2-7, with 12 bases aligning to TRBD2. Germline V gene lookup returns CDR1 SGHTA and CDR2 FQGNSA. Unmatched junction bases numbered 10, after V lost 4 bases and J lost 6 bases. The CDR3 spans 16 residues. The CDR3 DNA reads TGTGCCAGCAGCTATACTAGCGGGGGGCTGGGGGGCGAGCAGTACTTC. It codes for CASSYTSGGLGGEQYF.

This clonotype was detected many times. The chain links TRBV12-3 or TRBV12-4 to TRBJ2-1; 7 bases agree with TRBD2. J lost 4 bases, V lost 5 bases, and 14 bases had no gene match. The CDR3 loop spans 17 amino acids. The CDR3, as DNA: TGTGCCAGCAGTGACGCCTTCGTAGCGGGCCGATACAATGAGCAGTTCTTC. It yields the protein CASSDAFVAGRYNEQFF.

Ten or more counts support this clonotype. V usage is TRBV5-1 and J usage is TRBJ1-1; D possibly corresponds to TRBD1 (6 bases). V was pared by 0 bases and J by 5 bases, with 14 bases between. The CDR3 loop spans 15 amino acids. The V gene's germline CDR1 is SGHRS and CDR2 YFSETQ. In DNA form, the CDR3 reads TGCGCCAGCAGCTTGGGGGGGGCCGCGAGGACTGAAGCTTTCTTT. Translated, it gives CASSLGGAARTEAFF.